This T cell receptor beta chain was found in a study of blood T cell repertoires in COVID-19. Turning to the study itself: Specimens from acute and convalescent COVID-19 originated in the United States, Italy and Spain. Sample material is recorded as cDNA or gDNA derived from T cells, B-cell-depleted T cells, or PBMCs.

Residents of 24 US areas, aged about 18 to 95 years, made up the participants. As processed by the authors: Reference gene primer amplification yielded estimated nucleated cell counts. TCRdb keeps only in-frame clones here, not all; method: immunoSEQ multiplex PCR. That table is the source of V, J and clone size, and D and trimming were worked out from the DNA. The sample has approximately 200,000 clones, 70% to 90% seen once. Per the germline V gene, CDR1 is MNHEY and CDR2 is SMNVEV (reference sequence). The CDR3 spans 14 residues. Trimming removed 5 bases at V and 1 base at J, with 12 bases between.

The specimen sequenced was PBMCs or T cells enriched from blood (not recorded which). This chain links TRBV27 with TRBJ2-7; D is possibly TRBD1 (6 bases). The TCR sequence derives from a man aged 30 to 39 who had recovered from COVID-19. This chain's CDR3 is CASSIGTPSYEQYF. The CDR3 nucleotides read TGTGCCAGCAGTATAGGGACACCGTCCTACGAGCAGTACTTC.